The 10 T cell receptor beta chains presented below share a single source sample, sequenced in a study of early T cells in non-severe SARS-CoV-2 infection. TCRdb fed the 5' RACE reads into MiXCR, producing one record per CDR3 protein. The data show under 100,000 distinct CDR3 sequences, about an eighth seen once. Specimen: whole blood. These receptors were obtained from an adult who was a healthcare worker with PCR-confirmed SARS-CoV-2 infection or an uninfected control (not recorded which).

The CDR3, as DNA: TGTGCCAGCAGCTTAGGGGACAGGGGGCTAGAGACCCAGTACTTC. Translation gives CASSLGDRGLETQYF. The gene calls are TRBV11-2 and TRBJ2-5, with TRBD1 matching 12 bases. Germline V CDR1 and CDR2: SGHAT, FQNNGV. Losses at the gene ends were 1 base for V and 4 bases for J; bases not matched to a gene: 1. The CDR3 is made up of 15 amino acids. Complete variable domain (other parts from reference TRBV11-2 and TRBJ2-5): EAGVAQSPRYKIIEKRQSVAFWCNPISGHATLYWYQQILGQGPKLLIQFQNNGVVDDSQLPKDRFSAERLKGVDSTLKIQPAKLEDSAVYLCASSLGDRGLETQYFGPGTRLLVL.

The sample holds a few counts of this clonotype. The CDR3: CASRGNTGELFF. CDR3 coding DNA: TGTGCCAGCAGGGGGAACACCGGGGAGCTGTTTTTT. The chain is built from TRBV6-6 and TRBJ2-2; D unresolved. Germline CDR1 and CDR2: MNHNY and SVGAGI (reference sequence). The CDR3 is made up of 12 amino acids. V was clipped by 6 bases and J by 1 base, with 3 bases between them.

J is TRBJ1-2 and V is TRBV29-1, with D perhaps TRBD1 (5 bases). This CDR3 has 16 amino acids. Germline V gene data show CDR1 as SQVTM and CDR2 as ANQGSEA. Trimming stripped 0 bases from V and 8 bases from J, with 22 bases between. The CDR3 DNA reads as TGCAGCGTTGAAGATCAACCCGGGACCCGTTCCGGGGGCTACACCTTC. Translated, it gives CSVEDQPGTRSGGYTF.

This clonotype appeared many times. The V gene is TRBV5-1, the J gene TRBJ2-3; D unresolved. The CDR3 has 15 amino acids. V lost 4 bases and J lost 0, with 12 bases in between. Per germline, CDR1 SGHRS and CDR2 YFSETQ. The chain's CDR3 is CASSPDLSSTDTQYF. The CDR3 bases are TGCGCCAGCAGCCCCGATCTGAGTAGCACAGATACGCAGTATTTT.

The V gene is TRBV7-9, the J gene TRBJ1-6; maybe TRBD1 (5 bases). The CDR3 contains 15 residues. Trimming pared 4 bases from V and 2 bases from J, leaving 9 bases between. Germline V gene lookup returns CDR1 SEHNR and CDR2 FQNEAQ (reference sequence). The CDR3 region is CASSSETAYNSPLHF. The CDR3 nucleotides are TGTGCCAGCAGCTCGGAGACAGCCTATAATTCACCCCTCCACTTT.

This clonotype showed up just a few times. The chain joins TRBV2 to TRBJ2-1, with D unresolved. The CDR3 spans 15 residues. With 2 bases removed from V and 3 bases from J, the gap between germline ends came to 11 bases. Germline V gene sequence: CDR1 SNHLY, CDR2 FYNNEI. CDR3: CASSERPLGYNEQFF. In nucleotides, the CDR3 is TGTGCCAGCAGTGAAAGACCGCTGGGCTACAATGAGCAGTTCTTC.

This clonotype appeared a few times. The genes are TRBV7-6 and TRBJ2-3, with 9 bases aligning to TRBD1. CDR3 size: 16 residues. From germline, CDR1 is SGHVS and CDR2 FNYEAQ. V trimming: 5 bases; J trimming: 6 bases; junction bases outside the gene matches: 12. The DNA for the CDR3 is TGTGCCAGCAGCCTACACAGGGGGCAACGTACGGATACGCAGTATTTT. It codes for CASSLHRGQRTDTQYF. The whole variable domain, filled in from reference TRBV7-6 and TRBJ2-3, reads GAGVSQSPRYKVTKRGQDVALRCDPISGHVSLYWYRQALGQGPEFLTYFNYEAQQDKSGLPNDRFSAERPEGSISTLTIQRTEQRDSAMYRCASSLHRGQRTDTQYFGPGTRLTVL.

The chain has TRBV5-1 and TRBJ2-7; tentative D call: TRBD1 (5 bases). The CDR3 contains 15 residues. Trimming removed 4 bases from V and 4 bases from J, with 18 bases in between. Per the germline V gene, CDR1 is SGHRS and CDR2 is YFSETQ. The CDR3 region is CASSPDRTPGYEQYF. CDR3 nucleotide sequence: TGCGCCAGCAGCCCAGACAGAACTCCTGGTTACGAGCAGTACTTC.

This clonotype was seen many times. V and J are TRBV14 and TRBJ2-7; unclear D gene. Germline CDR1 is SGHDN and CDR2 is FVKESK. The V and J ends lost 4 bases and 6 bases respectively, with 10 bases between them. The CDR3 runs to 12 residues. CDR3 sequence (DNA): TGTGCCAGCAGCCCACGGTGGGGCGAGCAGTACTTC. Translation: CASSPRWGEQYF.

This clonotype was seen at least ten times. The chain joins TRBV11-1 to TRBJ2-7; D is undetermined. V lost 1 base to trimming and J lost 3 bases, with 10 bases between them. Germline loops: CDR1 SGHAT, CDR2 FQDESV (reference sequence). This CDR3 comprises 14 residues. The CDR3 DNA sequence: TGTGCCAGCAGCTTAGTTGGTCGCGTCTACGAGCAGTACTTC. It specifies CASSLVGRVYEQYF. Looking up the rest from reference TRBV11-1 and TRBJ2-7 gives the full variable domain: EAEVAQSPRYKITEKSQAVAFWCDPISGHATLYWYRQILGQGPELLVQFQDESVVDDSQLPKDRFSAERLKGVDSTLKIQPAELGDSAMYLCASSLVGRVYEQYFGPGTRLTVT.